This T cell receptor beta chain is from a study of T cells in localized non-small cell lung cancer. Notes on the study in general: Analysis by sequencing included only one tumor region, so heterogeneity remains possible. Greater T cell density in blood accompanied longer overall survival. Adjacent lung had a median around 60 of the 100 largest tumor clones. Uninvolved adjacent lung, not tumor, had the highest T cell clonality.

Of note for this clone: Its antigen remains unknown.

The repertoire was sequenced with immunoSEQ multiplex PCR; TCRdb's copy has only in-frame clones and lacks some. This sample yields 35,000 to 50,000 clones, of which about four fifths are seen a single time; about 32% belongs to the top ten. This specimen was PBMCs, taken before any cancer treatment. The clonotype was recovered from a woman aged 40-75 years with stage II squamous cell lung carcinoma.

CDR3 amino acids: CASSLDREGVGEQYF. The CDR3 DNA reads as TGCGCCAGCAGCTTGGACAGGGAGGGGGTCGGCGAGCAGTACTTC. V and J are TRBV5-1 and TRBJ2-7, with a tentative D call TRBD2 (7 bases). The CDR3 is 15 amino acids. V was pared by 0 bases and J by 6 bases, with 16 bases between. Germline V gives CDR1 SGHRS, CDR2 YFSETQ.